Sequencing of this T cell receptor (gamma chain) was carried out in a study of γδ T cells in repeated Plasmodium falciparum infection. Looking at the study overall: Malian children with intense seasonal malaria exposure were compared with matched Australian children. Each infection was followed by sampling at 21 days, plus baseline and some pre-infection draws.

Vgamma9/Vdelta2+ and Vdelta2-negative gammadelta T cells were flow-sorted from PBMC for bulk sequencing. Study findings and constraints: One small rural Malian village, predominantly a single ethnic group, supplied the cohort.

This clone was observed a few times. The antigen remains undetermined. Trimming took 0 bases from V and 10 from J; bases not matched to a gene: 9. This CDR3 has 13 residues. Germline V gene sequence: CDR1 EGSTGY, CDR2 YDSYTSSV. Both TRG and TRD chains were sequenced from each sorted sample. TCRdb made new clone calls on the multiplex PCR reads using CATT. The sample contains 25,000 to 35,000 gamma-chain clones, about 1.5% of which appear only once. The V and J genes are TRGV4 and TRGJ1 or TRGJ2. The J gene, left out of TCRdb, was set here by checking the DNA against germline. The receptor comes from a pool of human donors (malaria-infected and uninfected, not separated). The sequenced sample was gamma-delta T cells from blood. The CDR3 sequence is CATWDGHPSKKLF. CDR3 nucleotide sequence: TGTGCCACCTGGGATGGGCATCCTTCGAAGAAACTCTTT.